This entry is about one TCR beta chain. Its specificity is unknown. The entry originates in a study of cytomegalovirus exposure and HLA in healthy donors. Study-level results: Confirmation in vitro established that three CMV-associated chains were specific for CMV antigens. Cytomegalovirus association was assigned to under 200 TCR beta chains.

TCRdb's table, derived via immunoSEQ multiplex PCR, lists solely in-frame clones and lacks some. The sample carries tens of thousands of clones, approximately 91% recorded once. CDR3 size: 14 residues. CDR1 is SGHNT, CDR2 YENEEA, per germline. V lost 3 bases and J lost 4, with 12 bases in between. Sequenced: PBMCs. J is TRBJ2-5 and V is TRBV11-3; TRBD2 might be the D (5 bases). The sequence was collected from a man aged 30 to 45 in good health and CMV-seronegative. The CDR3 sequence is CASSFGRSGETQYF. The CDR3 coding sequence is TGTGCCAGCAGCTTCGGCCGAAGCGGAGAGACCCAGTACTTC.